The 10 T cell receptor beta chains below all came from one sample that was sequenced in a study of T cells after yellow fever vaccination. Using its own MiXCR run on the 5' RACE reads, TCRdb lists one record per CDR3 protein. The sample holds around 260,000 distinct CDR3 sequences, roughly 5.2% seen once. The sample consisted of CD4+ T cells sorted from PBMCs, taken on the day of the yellow fever booster vaccination. Receptors originate from a man aged 18 to 30 who received the YFV17D yellow fever vaccine.

The CDR3 nucleotides are TGCGCCAGCAGCTTGGTTTACGGGGGCTTGAACACTGAAGCTTTCTTT. It encodes CASSLVYGGLNTEAFF. V usage is TRBV5-1 and J usage is TRBJ1-1, with D maybe TRBD1 (6 bases). CDR3 length: 16 residues. Germline CDR1 reads SGHRS; CDR2 reads YFSETQ. V was trimmed by 0 bases and J by 0 bases, leaving 12 bases between them.

This clonotype was recorded a few times. The chain couples TRBV5-1 to TRBJ1-3, with D tentatively TRBD1 (6 bases). V was cut by 1 base and J by 4 bases, with 12 bases left in between. This CDR3 contains 15 residues. Germline-derived CDR1 and CDR2 are SGHRS and YFSETQ. This CDR3 reads CASSLRGAPGNTIYF. The CDR3 nucleotides are TGCGCCAGCAGCTTGCGGGGGGCGCCGGGAAACACCATATATTTT.

This clonotype was observed a handful of times. The chain combines TRBV5-8 with TRBJ2-7; possible D gene TRBD2, 6 bases. Trimming took off 1 base at V and 1 base at J, with 18 bases between the two ends. The CDR3 has 17 residues. Per germline, CDR1 SGHTS and CDR2 YDEGEE. In DNA form, the CDR3 reads TGTGCCAGCAGCTTGTGGGGGAGACTAGAAAGGTCCTACGAGCAGTACGTC. It specifies CASSLWGRLERSYEQYV.

J is TRBJ2-5 and V is TRBV5-1; D possibly matches TRBD1 or TRBD2 (5 bases each). The V gene's germline CDR1 is SGHRS and CDR2 YFSETQ. V lost 4 bases and J lost 2, with 15 bases in between. The CDR3 loop spans 15 amino acids. Written as DNA, the CDR3 is TGCGCCAGCAGCGGACCCCGGGACCGACAAGAGACCCAGTACTTC. Amino acid sequence: CASSGPRDRQETQYF.

This clonotype occurred a few times. The genes are TRBV7-2 and TRBJ1-1; 11 bases line up with TRBD1. There are 15 residues in the CDR3. After removal of 5 bases from V and 7 bases from J, the junction contained 9 bases not matched to a gene. Germline V gene sequence: CDR1 SGHTA, CDR2 FQGNSA. The CDR3 region is CASSQGTGGFYEAFF. The CDR3, as DNA: TGTGCCAGCAGCCAAGGGACAGGGGGTTTTTATGAAGCTTTCTTT.

This clonotype was detected many times. The V call is TRBV6-5, the J call TRBJ2-3; possibly TRBD1 for D (6 bases). The CDR3 spans 14 residues. V dropped 10 bases and J dropped 0 bases, with 14 bases sitting between them. Germline V gives CDR1 MNHEY, CDR2 SVGAGI. The CDR3 sequence is CATRRTESTDTQYF. CDR3 in DNA: TGTGCCACCCGGAGGACAGAGAGCACAGATACGCAGTATTTT.

This clonotype was counted between two and nine times. The gene calls are TRBV29-1 and TRBJ1-1; 7 positions agree with TRBD1. CDR3 length: 15 residues. V shed 3 bases and J 10 bases; nucleotides not matched to a gene: 17. In germline, CDR1 is SQVTM, CDR2 ANQGSEA. The CDR3 coding sequence is TGCAGCGTTGAGATGCGAGAGGGGGCGACGAGGCGAGCTTTCTTT. Amino acids: CSVEMREGATRRAFF.

This chain connects TRBV19 to TRBJ2-3; tentatively, D is TRBD1 (5 bases). Trimming left V 3 bases short and J 3 bases short, with 13 bases between. This CDR3 is built from 15 residues. Germline V lookup: CDR1 LNHDA, CDR2 SQIVND (reference sequence). This CDR3 is CASSIYRSSTDTQYF. CDR3 in DNA: TGTGCCAGTAGTATCTACAGGAGTTCGACAGATACGCAGTATTTT.

This clonotype has a count of ten or more. The rearrangement uses TRBV20-1 and TRBJ1-1; the D is unclear. V lost 3 bases, J lost 2 bases, and 10 bases lay in between. The CDR3 has 13 residues. Germline-derived CDR1 and CDR2 are DFQATT and SNEGSKA (reference sequence). The DNA of the CDR3 is TGCAGTGCTAGTAATAGCTTAAACACTGAAGCTTTCTTT. The encoded protein is CSASNSLNTEAFF.

The table lists this clonotype with a few counts. The CDR3, as DNA: TGTGCCAGCAGAAACAGGTTTAAAAACATTCAGTACTTC. As protein: CASRNRFKNIQYF. This chain joins TRBV21-1 and TRBJ2-4. TRBV21-1 is assigned pseudogene status. The CDR3 runs 13 residues.